The clone carrying this T cell receptor beta chain was detected only a few times. Its antigen remains unknown. This specimen belongs to a study of T-cell reconstitution after alpha-beta-depleted transplantation in children. It was with unique molecular identifiers that the TCRbeta library was prepared. TCRdb independently ran MiXCR on the PCR reads; one entry per CDR3 protein. The sample records around 16,000 distinct CDR3 sequences, approximately 5.3% being singletons. Overall study results and limits: Day-60 TCRbeta diversity that was high in some patients was derived from surviving recipient T cells and thymic progenitors. Where alpha-beta T cells came from about two months after transplant was reportedly several hundred expanded graft clones. Most T-cell counts and diversity one year after the transplant came from T cells that were newly produced.

From germline, CDR1 is LNHDA and CDR2 SQIVND (reference sequence). V gave up 1 base and J gave up 7 bases, with 7 bases separating them. The CDR3 has 12 amino acids. This clonotype was sampled from a boy aged 5-17 years with acute lymphoblastic leukemia, due to receive a stem cell transplant. The input for sequencing was PBMCs, taken before TCRalphabeta/CD19-depleted stem cell transplant. This chain joins TRBV19 and TRBJ2-5; weak D call: TRBD2 (6 bases). The CDR3 is CASSIVSGTQYF. The CDR3 nucleotides are TGTGCCAGTAGTATAGTTAGCGGGACCCAGTACTTC.